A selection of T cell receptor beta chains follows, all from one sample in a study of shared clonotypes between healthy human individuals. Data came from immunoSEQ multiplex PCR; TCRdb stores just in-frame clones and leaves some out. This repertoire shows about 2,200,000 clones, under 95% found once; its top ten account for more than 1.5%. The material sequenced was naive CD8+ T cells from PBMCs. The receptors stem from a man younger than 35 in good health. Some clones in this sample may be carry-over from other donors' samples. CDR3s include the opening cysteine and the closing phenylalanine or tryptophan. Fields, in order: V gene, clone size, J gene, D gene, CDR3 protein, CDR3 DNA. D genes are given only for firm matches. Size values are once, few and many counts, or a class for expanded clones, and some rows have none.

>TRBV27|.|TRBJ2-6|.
CASSSGSVLSGANVLTF
TGTGCCAGCAGTTCCGGATCGGTCCTCTCTGGGGCCAACGTCCTGACTTTC
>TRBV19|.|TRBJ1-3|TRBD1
CASSPTGGFGNTIYF
TGTGCCAGTAGTCCGACAGGGGGCTTTGGAAACACCATATATTTT
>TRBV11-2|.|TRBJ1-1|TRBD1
CASSLQGGKDTEAFF
TGTGCCAGCAGCTTACAGGGGGGAAAGGACACTGAAGCTTTCTTT
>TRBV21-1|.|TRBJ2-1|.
CAPWGNVVVGGEYNEQFF
TGTGCCCCCTGGGGTAATGTAGTCGTCGGCGGGGAGTACAATGAGCAGTTCTTC
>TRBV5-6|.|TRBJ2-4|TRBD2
CASSYGLAGDWFLGNIQYF
TGTGCCAGCAGCTACGGACTAGCGGGAGATTGGTTCTTAGGGAACATTCAGTACTTC
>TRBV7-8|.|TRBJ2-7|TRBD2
CASSLVRASGSHEQYF
TGTGCCAGCAGCTTAGTCCGGGCTAGCGGGTCCCACGAGCAGTACTTC
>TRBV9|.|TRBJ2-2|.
CASSLGGTGELFF
TGTGCCAGCAGCCTGGGGGGTACCGGGGAGCTGTTTTTT
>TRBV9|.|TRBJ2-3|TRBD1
CASSAEGTGGRWPDTQYF
TGTGCCAGCAGCGCAGAAGGGACAGGGGGGCGATGGCCAGATACGCAGTATTTT
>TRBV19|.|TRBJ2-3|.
CATSTGASTDTQYF
TGTGCCACCTCAACCGGGGCTAGCACAGATACGCAGTATTTT
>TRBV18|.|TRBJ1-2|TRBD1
CASSPPRGGGRYGYTF
TGTGCCAGCTCACCACCTAGAGGGGGCGGTCGCTATGGCTACACCTTC
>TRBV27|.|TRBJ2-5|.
CASSPSGMSGETQYF
TGTGCCAGCAGTCCAAGTGGGATGTCCGGGGAGACCCAGTACTTC
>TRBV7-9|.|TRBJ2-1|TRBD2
CASSFTTSQLEQFF
TGTGCCAGCAGCTTTACGACTAGCCAACTAGAGCAGTTCTTC
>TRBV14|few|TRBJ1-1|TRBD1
CASSHKDRGPTEAFF
TGTGCCAGCAGCCATAAGGACAGGGGGCCCACTGAAGCTTTCTTT
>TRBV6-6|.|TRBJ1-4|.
CASILDIGLEKLFF
TGTGCCAGCATTCTGGACATTGGGTTAGAAAAACTGTTTTTT
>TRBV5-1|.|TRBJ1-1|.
CASSFSGAEAFF
TGCGCCAGCAGCTTCTCGGGGGCTGAAGCTTTCTTT
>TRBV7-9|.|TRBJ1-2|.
CASSYRDLDGYTF
TGTGCCAGCAGCTACAGGGATTTGGATGGCTACACCTTC
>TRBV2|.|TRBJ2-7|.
CASSEWRRYEQYF
TGTGCCAGCAGTGAATGGAGGAGGTACGAGCAGTACTTC
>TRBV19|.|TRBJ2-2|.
CASTVREIYTGELFF
TGTGCCAGTACAGTGAGAGAAATATACACCGGGGAGCTGTTTTTT
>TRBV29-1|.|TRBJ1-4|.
CSVLVRGPNEKLFF
TGCAGCGTGCTGGTACGGGGCCCTAATGAAAAACTGTTTTTT
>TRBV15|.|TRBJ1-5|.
CATSPGPLYSNQPQHF
TGTGCCACCAGCCCAGGGCCCCTGTATAGCAATCAGCCCCAGCATTTT
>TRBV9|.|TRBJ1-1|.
CASSVDGRRNTEAFF
TGTGCCAGCAGCGTAGATGGGCGTAGGAACACTGAAGCTTTCTTT
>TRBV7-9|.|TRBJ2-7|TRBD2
CASSSTSGIYEQYF
TGTGCCAGCAGCTCGACTAGCGGGATCTACGAGCAGTACTTC
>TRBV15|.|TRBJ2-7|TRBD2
CATSRVASGGEQYF
TGTGCCACCAGCAGAGTGGCTAGCGGAGGCGAGCAGTACTTC
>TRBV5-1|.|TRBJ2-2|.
CASSRVWGPGELFF
TGCGCCAGCAGCCGGGTCTGGGGGCCCGGGGAGCTGTTTTTT
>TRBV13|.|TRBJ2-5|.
CASSPKEGGHLETQYF
TGTGCCAGCAGCCCCAAGGAAGGGGGGCACTTAGAGACCCAGTACTTC
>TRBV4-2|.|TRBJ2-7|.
CASSQDGLASSYEQYF
TGTGCCAGCAGCCAAGATGGGCTAGCGAGCTCCTACGAGCAGTACTTC
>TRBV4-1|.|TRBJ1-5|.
CASSQVSSNQPQHF
TGCGCCAGCAGCCAAGTGAGTAGCAATCAGCCCCAGCATTTT
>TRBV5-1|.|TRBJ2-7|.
CASSLDPGALPISYEQYF
TGCGCCAGCAGCTTGGATCCCGGGGCCTTACCCATCTCCTACGAGCAGTACTTC
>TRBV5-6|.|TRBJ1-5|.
CASSLGQKGQPQHF
TGTGCCAGCAGCTTGGGACAGAAGGGTCAGCCCCAGCATTTT
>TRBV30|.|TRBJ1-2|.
CAWSADSLAYGYTF
TGTGCCTGGAGTGCGGACAGTCTTGCCTATGGCTACACCTTC
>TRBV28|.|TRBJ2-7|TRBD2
CASSLTVAGTYEQYF
TGTGCCAGCAGTTTAACCGTAGCGGGAACCTACGAGCAGTACTTC
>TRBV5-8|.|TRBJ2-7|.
CASSPVDNPYEQYF
TGTGCCAGCAGCCCGGTAGATAATCCCTACGAGCAGTACTTC
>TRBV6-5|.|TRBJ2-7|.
CASSYQEGYEQYF
TGTGCCAGCAGTTACCAAGAGGGCTACGAGCAGTACTTC